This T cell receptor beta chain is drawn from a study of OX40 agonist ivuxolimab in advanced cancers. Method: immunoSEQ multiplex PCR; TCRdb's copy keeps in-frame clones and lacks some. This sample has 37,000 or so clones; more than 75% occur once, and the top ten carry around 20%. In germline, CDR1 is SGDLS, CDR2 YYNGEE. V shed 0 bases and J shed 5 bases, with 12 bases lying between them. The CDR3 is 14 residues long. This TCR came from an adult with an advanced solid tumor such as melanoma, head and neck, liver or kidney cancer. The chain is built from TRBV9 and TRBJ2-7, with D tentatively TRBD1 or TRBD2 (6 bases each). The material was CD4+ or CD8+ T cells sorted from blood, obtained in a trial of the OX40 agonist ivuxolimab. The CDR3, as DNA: TGTGCCAGCAGCGTAGATGGGGGGCTCAACGAGCAGTACTTC. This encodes CASSVDGGLNEQYF.